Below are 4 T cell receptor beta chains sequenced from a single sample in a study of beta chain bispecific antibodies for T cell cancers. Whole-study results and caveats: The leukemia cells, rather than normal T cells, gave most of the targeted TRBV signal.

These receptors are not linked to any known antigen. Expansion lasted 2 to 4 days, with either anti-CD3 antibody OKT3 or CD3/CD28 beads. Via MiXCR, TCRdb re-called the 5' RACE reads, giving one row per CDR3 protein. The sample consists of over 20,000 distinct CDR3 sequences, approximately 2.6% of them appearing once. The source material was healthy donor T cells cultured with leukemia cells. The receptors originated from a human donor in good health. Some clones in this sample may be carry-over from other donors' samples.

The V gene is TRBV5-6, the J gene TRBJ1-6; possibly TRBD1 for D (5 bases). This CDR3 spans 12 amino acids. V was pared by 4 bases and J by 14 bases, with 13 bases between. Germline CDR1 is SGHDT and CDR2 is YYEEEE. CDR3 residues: CASSVQDSTLHF. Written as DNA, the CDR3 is TGTGCCAGCAGCGTACAGGACTCCACCCTCCACTTT.

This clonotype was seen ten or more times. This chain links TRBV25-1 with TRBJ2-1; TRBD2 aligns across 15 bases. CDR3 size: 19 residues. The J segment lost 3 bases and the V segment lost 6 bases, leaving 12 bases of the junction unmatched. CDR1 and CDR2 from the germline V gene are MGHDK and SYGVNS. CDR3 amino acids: CASRRAGTSGGPYYNEQFF. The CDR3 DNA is TGTGCCAGCAGAAGGGCCGGGACTAGCGGGGGGCCCTACTACAATGAGCAGTTCTTC.

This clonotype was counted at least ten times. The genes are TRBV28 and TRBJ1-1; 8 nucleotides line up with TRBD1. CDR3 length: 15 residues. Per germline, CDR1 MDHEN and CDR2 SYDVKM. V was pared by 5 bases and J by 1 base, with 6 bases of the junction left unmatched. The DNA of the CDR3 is TGTGCCAGCAGTCCCCCCGGGACAGGGAACACTGAAGCTTTCTTT. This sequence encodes CASSPPGTGNTEAFF.

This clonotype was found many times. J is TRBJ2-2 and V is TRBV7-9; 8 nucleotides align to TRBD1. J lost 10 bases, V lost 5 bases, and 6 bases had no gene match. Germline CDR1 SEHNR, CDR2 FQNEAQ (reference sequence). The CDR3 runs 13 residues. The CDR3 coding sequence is TGTGCCAGCAGCCAGGGGGCATTGGAGGAGCTGTTTTTT. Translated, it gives CASSQGALEELFF.